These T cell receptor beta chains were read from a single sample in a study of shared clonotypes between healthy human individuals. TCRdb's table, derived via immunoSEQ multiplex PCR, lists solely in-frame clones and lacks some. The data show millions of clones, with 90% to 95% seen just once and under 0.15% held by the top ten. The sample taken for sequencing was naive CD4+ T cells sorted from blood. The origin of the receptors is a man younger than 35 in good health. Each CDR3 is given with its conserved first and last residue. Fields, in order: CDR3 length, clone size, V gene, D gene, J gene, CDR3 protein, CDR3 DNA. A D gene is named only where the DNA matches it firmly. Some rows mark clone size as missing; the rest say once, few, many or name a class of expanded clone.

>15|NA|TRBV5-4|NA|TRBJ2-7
CASSVQNTGFYEQYF
TGTGCCAGCAGCGTCCAGAACACAGGCTTCTACGAGCAGTACTTC
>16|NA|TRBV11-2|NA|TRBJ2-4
CASSLWPRGAKNIQYF
TGTGCCAGCAGCTTATGGCCGAGAGGGGCCAAAAACATTCAGTACTTC
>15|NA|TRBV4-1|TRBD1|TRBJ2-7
CASSQEQGVGYEQYF
TGCGCCAGCAGCCAAGAACAGGGGGTCGGGTACGAGCAGTACTTC
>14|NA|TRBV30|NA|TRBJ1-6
CAWATAGYNSPLHF
TGTGCCTGGGCTACCGCAGGGTATAATTCACCCCTCCACTTT
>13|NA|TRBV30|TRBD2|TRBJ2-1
CAWRLAGVGEQFF
TGTGCCTGGAGACTAGCGGGAGTCGGTGAGCAGTTCTTC
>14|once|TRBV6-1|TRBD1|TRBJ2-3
CAVGQGRVTDTQYF
TGTGCCGTGGGACAGGGCAGGGTCACAGATACGCAGTATTTT
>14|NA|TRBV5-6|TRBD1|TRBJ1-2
CASSNDRGLYGYTF
TGTGCCAGCAGCAACGACAGGGGGCTATATGGCTACACCTTC
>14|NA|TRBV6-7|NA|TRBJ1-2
CASTHRSVEGGYTF
TGTGCCAGCACCCACCGGTCGGTGGAGGGTGGCTACACCTTC
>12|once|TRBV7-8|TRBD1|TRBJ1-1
CASSKQGTEAFF
TGTGCCAGCAGCAAACAGGGGACTGAAGCTTTCTTT
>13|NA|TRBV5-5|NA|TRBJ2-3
CATRTGGTDTQYF
TGTGCCACCAGGACGGGGGGCACAGATACGCAGTATTTT
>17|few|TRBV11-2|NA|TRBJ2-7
CASSPQEGRGSSYEQYF
TGTGCCAGCAGCCCCCAAGAGGGAAGAGGTAGCTCCTACGAGCAGTACTTC
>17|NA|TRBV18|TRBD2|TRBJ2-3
CASSPWAIAGATDTQYF
TGTGCCAGCTCACCATGGGCGATAGCGGGGGCTACAGATACGCAGTATTTT
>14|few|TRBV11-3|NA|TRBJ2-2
CASSLDGGTGELFF
TGTGCCAGCAGCTTAGATGGCGGTACCGGGGAGCTGTTTTTT
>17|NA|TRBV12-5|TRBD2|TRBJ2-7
CASGQQFGTSGSYEQYF
TGTGCTAGTGGTCAGCAATTCGGGACTAGCGGGAGTTACGAGCAGTACTTC
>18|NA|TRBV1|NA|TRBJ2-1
CTSSQDVQRWARENEQFF
TGCACCAGCAGCCAAGACGTCCAGAGATGGGCCAGGGAGAATGAGCAGTTCTTC
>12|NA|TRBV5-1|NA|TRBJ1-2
CASSLADIGYTF
TGCGCCAGCAGCTTGGCGGACATTGGCTACACCTTC
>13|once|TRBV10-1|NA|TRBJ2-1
CASSDGGPVRQFF
TGCGCCAGCAGTGACGGCGGGCCGGTACGGCAGTTCTTC
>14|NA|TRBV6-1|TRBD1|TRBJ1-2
CATPEGTARYGYTF
TGTGCCACCCCGGAAGGGACAGCTCGTTATGGCTACACCTTC
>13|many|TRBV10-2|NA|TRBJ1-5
CASSESIAQPQHF
TGCGCCAGCAGTGAGTCGATAGCCCAGCCCCAGCATTTT
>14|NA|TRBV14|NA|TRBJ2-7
CASSPRYATYEQYF
TGTGCCAGCAGCCCTCGGTATGCGACCTACGAGCAGTACTTC
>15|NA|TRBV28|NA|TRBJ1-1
CASSLEGAGGSEAFF
TGTGCCAGCAGTTTAGAAGGGGCCGGGGGAAGTGAAGCTTTCTTT
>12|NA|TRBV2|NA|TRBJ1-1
CASSEQNTEAFF
TGTGCCAGCAGTGAGCAGAACACTGAAGCTTTCTTT
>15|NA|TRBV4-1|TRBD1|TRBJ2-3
CASSPLDRVTDTQYF
TGCGCCAGCAGCCCTCTGGACAGGGTGACAGATACGCAGTATTTT
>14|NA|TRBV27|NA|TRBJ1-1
CATYGASKNTEAFF
TGTGCCACCTATGGCGCGTCTAAGAACACTGAAGCTTTCTTT
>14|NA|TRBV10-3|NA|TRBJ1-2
CAISESTGSYGYTF
TGTGCCATCAGTGAGTCGACGGGGTCCTATGGCTACACCTTC
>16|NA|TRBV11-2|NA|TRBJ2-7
CASSLVGLGAIYEQYF
TGTGCCAGCAGCTTAGTTGGTTTGGGGGCGATTTACGAGCAGTACTTC
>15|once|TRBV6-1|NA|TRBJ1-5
CASRGDKGYNQPQHF
TGTGCCAGCAGAGGGGACAAAGGATACAATCAGCCCCAGCATTTT
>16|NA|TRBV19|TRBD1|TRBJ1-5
CASHGTGDRGNQPQHF
TGTGCCAGTCACGGGACAGGGGACAGAGGCAATCAGCCCCAGCATTTT
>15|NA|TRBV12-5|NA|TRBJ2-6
CASGFDTGGANVLTF
TGTGCTAGTGGTTTCGACACCGGTGGGGCCAACGTCCTGACTTTC
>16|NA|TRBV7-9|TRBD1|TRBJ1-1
CASSLDKGQGNPEAFF
TGTGCCAGCAGCTTAGATAAAGGACAGGGGAACCCTGAAGCTTTCTTT
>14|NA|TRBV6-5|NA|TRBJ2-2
CASSYLSADGELFF
TGTGCCAGCAGTTACCTCTCCGCGGACGGGGAGCTGTTTTTT
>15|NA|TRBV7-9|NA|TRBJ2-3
CASSLEGRATDTQYF
TGTGCCAGCAGCTTAGAGGGCAGGGCCACAGATACGCAGTATTTT
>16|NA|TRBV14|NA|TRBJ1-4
CASSQVRSRGGEKLFF
TGTGCCAGCAGCCAAGTTCGCAGCAGGGGAGGTGAAAAACTGTTTTTT
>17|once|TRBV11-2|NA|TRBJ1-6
CASSSLINGRRNSPLHF
TGTGCCAGCAGCTCCCTGATAAATGGGCGTCGGAATTCACCCCTCCACTTT
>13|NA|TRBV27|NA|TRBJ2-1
CASSPTGYNEQFF
TGTGCCAGCAGCCCAACTGGGTACAATGAGCAGTTCTTC
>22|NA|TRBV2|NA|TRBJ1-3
CASSEYRGGGLVSHGGGNTIYF
TGTGCCAGCAGTGAATACCGGGGTGGGGGCTTAGTATCGCACGGAGGTGGAAACACCATATATTTT
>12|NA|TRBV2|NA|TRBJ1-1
CASSEAPTEAFF
TGTGCCAGCAGTGAAGCGCCGACTGAAGCTTTCTTT
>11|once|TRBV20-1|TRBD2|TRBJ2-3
CSGEGLDTQYF
TGCAGTGGGGAGGGCCTAGATACGCAGTATTTT
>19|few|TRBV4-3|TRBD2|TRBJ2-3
CASSQEPVGSGKRTDTQYF
TGCGCCAGCAGCCAAGAACCTGTGGGTAGCGGGAAACGCACAGATACGCAGTATTTT
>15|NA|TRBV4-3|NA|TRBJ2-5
CASSQDRRPQETQYF
TGCGCCAGCAGCCAAGACCGGCGGCCCCAAGAGACCCAGTACTTC
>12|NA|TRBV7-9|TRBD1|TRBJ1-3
CASSSTGGVQYF
TGTGCCAGCAGCTCCACAGGGGGCGTCCAGTATTTT
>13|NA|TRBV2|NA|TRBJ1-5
CASSRQSNQPQHF
TGTGCCAGCAGTCGACAGAGCAATCAGCCCCAGCATTTT
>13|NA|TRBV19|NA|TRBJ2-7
CASSRDISYEQYF
TGTGCCAGTAGCCGGGACATTTCCTACGAGCAGTACTTC
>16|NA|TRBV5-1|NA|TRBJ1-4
CASSRGETATNEKLFF
TGCGCCAGCAGCCGAGGGGAGACAGCAACTAATGAAAAACTGTTTTTT
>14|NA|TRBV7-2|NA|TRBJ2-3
CASSLVHLVDTQYF
TGTGCCAGCAGCTTAGTTCACCTTGTCGATACGCAGTATTTT
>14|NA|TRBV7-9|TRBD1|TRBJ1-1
CASSSGTGYTEAFF
TGTGCCAGCAGCTCCGGGACAGGCTACACTGAAGCTTTCTTT
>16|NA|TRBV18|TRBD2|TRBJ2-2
CASSPTSGDSTGELFF
TGTGCCAGCTCACCGACTAGCGGGGATAGCACCGGGGAGCTGTTTTTT
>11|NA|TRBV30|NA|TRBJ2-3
CAWSANEPQYF
TGTGCCTGGAGCGCGAATGAGCCCCAGTATTTT
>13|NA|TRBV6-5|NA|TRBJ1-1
CASSSLQGTEAFF
TGTGCCAGCAGTTCCCTACAGGGCACTGAAGCTTTCTTT
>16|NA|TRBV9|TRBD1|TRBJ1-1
CASSVDATGVNTEAFF
TGTGCCAGCAGCGTAGATGCCACAGGGGTGAACACTGAAGCTTTCTTT
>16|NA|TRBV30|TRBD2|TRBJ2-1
CAWSTSTSGTYNEQFF
TGTGCCTGGAGTACCTCCACTAGCGGAACTTACAATGAGCAGTTCTTC
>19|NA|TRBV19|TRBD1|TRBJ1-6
CASSPPGQGTSSYNSPLHF
TGTGCCAGTAGCCCCCCGGGACAGGGGACGAGCTCCTATAATTCACCCCTCCACTTT
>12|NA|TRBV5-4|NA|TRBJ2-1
CASSLGERTWFF
TGTGCCAGCAGCTTAGGAGAGCGGACTTGGTTCTTC
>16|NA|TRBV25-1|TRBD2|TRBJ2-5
CASSVTGTIFSETQYF
TGTGCCAGCAGTGTAACCGGGACTATTTTTTCCGAGACCCAGTACTTC
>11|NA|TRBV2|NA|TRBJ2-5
CASSLPGIQYF
TGTGCCAGCAGTCTCCCGGGGATCCAGTACTTC
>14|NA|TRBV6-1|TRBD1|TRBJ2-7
CASSGWGQGYEQYF
TGTGCCAGCAGTGGTTGGGGACAGGGGTACGAGCAGTACTTC
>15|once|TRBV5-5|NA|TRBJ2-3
CASTLLEPIPVTQYF
TGTGCCAGCACCCTGCTGGAACCCATACCAGTTACGCAGTATTTT